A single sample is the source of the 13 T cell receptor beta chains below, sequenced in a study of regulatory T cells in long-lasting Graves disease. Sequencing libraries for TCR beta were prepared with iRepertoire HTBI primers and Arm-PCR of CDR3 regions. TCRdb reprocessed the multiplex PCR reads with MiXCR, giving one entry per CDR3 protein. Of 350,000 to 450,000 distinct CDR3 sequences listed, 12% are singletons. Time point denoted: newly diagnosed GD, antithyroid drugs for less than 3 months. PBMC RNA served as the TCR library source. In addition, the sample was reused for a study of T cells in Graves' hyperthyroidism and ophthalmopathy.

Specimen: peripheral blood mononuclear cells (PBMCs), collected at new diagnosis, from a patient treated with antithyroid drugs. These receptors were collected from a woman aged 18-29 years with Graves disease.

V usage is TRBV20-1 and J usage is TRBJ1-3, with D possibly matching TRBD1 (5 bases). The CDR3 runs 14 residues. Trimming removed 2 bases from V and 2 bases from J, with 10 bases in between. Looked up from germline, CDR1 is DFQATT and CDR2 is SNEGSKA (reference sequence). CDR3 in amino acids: CSARHTGAGNTIYF. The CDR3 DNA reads TGCAGTGCTAGACATACGGGGGCTGGAAACACCATATATTTT.

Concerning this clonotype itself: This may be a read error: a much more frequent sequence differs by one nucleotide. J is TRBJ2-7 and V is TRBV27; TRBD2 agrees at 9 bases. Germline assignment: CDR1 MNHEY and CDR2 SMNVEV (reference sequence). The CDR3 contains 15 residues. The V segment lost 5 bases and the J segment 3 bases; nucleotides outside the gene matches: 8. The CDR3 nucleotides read TGTGCCAGCAGTCCCCGAATTAGCGGGAGCTACGAGCAGTACGTC. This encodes CASSPRISGSYEQYV.

The CDR3 protein is CAWTGSPGVEQYF. CDR3 in DNA: TGTGCCTGGACCGGGAGTCCTGGGGTGGAGCAGTACTTC. The V and J genes are TRBV30 and TRBJ2-7, with D perhaps matching TRBD2 (6 bases). Trimming left V 4 bases short and J 7 bases short, with 17 bases between. CDR3 length: 13 amino acids. CDR1 and CDR2 from the germline V gene are GTSNPN and SVGIG (reference sequence).

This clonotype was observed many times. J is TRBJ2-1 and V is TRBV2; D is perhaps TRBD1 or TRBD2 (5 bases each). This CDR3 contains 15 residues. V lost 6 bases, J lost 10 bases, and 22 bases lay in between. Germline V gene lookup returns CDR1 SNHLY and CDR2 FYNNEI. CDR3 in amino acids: CASRPSRDGLWEQFF. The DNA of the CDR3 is TGTGCCAGCAGGCCCTCCCGGGACGGTTTATGGGAGCAGTTCTTC.

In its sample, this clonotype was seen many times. The CDR3 reads CSAPELAGVGNEQFF. CDR3 DNA: TGCAGTGCCCCGGAACTAGCGGGAGTAGGGAATGAGCAGTTCTTC. The chain employs TRBV20-1 and TRBJ2-1; 11 positions match TRBD2. Per the germline V gene, CDR1 is DFQATT and CDR2 is SNEGSKA (reference sequence). The J segment lost 7 bases and the V segment lost 6 bases, leaving 11 bases of the junction unmatched. This CDR3 has 15 amino acids.

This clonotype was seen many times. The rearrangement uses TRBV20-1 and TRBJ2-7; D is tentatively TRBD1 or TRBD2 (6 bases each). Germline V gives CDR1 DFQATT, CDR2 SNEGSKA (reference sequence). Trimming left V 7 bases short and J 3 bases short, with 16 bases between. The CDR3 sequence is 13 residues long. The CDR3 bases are TGCAGTGTCGGGGGCCCGATCGTCTACGAGCAGTACTTC. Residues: CSVGGPIVYEQYF.

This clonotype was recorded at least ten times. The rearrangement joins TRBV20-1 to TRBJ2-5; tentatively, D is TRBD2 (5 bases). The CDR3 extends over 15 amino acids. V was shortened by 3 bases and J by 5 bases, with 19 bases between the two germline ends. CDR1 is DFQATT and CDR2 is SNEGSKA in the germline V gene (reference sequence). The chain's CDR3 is CSARMTTRLGETQYF. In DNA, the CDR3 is TGCAGTGCTAGGATGACTACTCGCCTAGGCGAGACCCAGTACTTC.

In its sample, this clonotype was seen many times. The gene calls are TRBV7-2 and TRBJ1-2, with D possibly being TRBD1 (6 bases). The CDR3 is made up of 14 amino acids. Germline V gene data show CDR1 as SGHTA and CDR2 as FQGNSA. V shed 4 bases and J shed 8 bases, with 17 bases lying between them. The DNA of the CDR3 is TGTGCCAGCAGCTGGTTTGATGCAGGGGTGGGCTACACCTTC. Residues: CASSWFDAGVGYTF. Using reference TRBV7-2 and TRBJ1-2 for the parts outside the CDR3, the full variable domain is GAGVSQSPSNKVTEKGKDVELRCDPISGHTALYWYRQSLGQGLEFLIYFQGNSAPDKSGLPSDRFSAERTGGSVSTLTIQRTQQEDSAVYLCASSWFDAGVGYTFGSGTRLTVV.

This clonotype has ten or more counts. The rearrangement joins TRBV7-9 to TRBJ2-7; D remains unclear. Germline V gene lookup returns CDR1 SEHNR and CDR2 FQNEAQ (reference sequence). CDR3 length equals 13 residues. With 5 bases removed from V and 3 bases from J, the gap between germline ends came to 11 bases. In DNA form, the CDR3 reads TGTGCCAGCAGCCCCAACCTGAGCTACGAGCAGTACTTC. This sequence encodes CASSPNLSYEQYF.

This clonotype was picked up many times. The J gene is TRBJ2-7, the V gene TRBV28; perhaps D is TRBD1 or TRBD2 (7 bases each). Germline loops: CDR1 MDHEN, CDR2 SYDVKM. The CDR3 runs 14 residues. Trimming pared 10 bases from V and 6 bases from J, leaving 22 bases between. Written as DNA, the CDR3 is TGTGCCACTCAGGGGGGGGGGGCTCGCAGCGAGCAGTACGTC. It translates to CATQGGGARSEQYV.

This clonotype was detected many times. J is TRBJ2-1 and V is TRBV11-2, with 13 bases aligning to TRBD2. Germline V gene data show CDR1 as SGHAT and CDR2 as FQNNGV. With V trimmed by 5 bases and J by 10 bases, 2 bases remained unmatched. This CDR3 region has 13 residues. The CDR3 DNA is TGTGCCAGCAGCATGGGACTAGCGGGAGAGCAGTTCTTC. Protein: CASSMGLAGEQFF. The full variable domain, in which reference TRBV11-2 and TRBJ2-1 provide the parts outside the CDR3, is EAGVAQSPRYKIIEKRQSVAFWCNPISGHATLYWYQQILGQGPKLLIQFQNNGVVDDSQLPKDRFSAERLKGVDSTLKIQPAKLEDSAVYLCASSMGLAGEQFFGPGTRLTVL.

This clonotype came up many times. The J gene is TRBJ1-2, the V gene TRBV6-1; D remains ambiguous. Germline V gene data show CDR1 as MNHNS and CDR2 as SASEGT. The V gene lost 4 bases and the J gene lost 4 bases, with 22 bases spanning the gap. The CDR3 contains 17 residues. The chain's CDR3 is CASSAHGKAARSYGYTF. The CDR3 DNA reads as TGTGCCAGCAGTGCCCATGGAAAGGCCGCCCGATCCTATGGCTACACCTTC.

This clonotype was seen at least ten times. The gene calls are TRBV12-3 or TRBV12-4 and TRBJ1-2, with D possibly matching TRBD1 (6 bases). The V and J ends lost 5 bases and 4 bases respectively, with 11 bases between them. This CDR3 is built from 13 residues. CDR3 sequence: CASSQGYGYGYTF. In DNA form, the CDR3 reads TGTGCCAGCAGTCAGGGGTATGGCTATGGCTACACCTTC.